These 24 T cell receptor beta chains came from one sample sequenced in a study of T-cell reconstitution after alpha-beta-depleted transplantation in children. The authors prepared the TCRbeta library with unique molecular identifiers. TCRdb independently ran MiXCR on the PCR reads; one entry per CDR3 protein. Found here are roughly 98,000 distinct CDR3 sequences, around 15% of them singletons; the top ten hold around a fifth. Sample: PBMCs, mostly from graft donor cells, taken 180 days after TCRalphabeta/CD19-depleted stem cell transplant. All receptors derive from a male patient aged 2 to 10 who had a stem cell transplant for acute lymphoblastic leukemia, so the T cells may come from the graft donor.

The table lists this clonotype with a few counts. J is TRBJ1-4 and V is TRBV7-2; no definite D call. V dropped 5 bases and J dropped 0 bases, with 4 bases sitting between them. The germline CDR1 and CDR2 sequences are SGHTA and FQGNSA. The CDR3 is 13 residues long. For the CDR3, the DNA is TGTGCCAGCAGCATTGCAACTAATGAAAAACTGTTTTTT. It specifies CASSIATNEKLFF.

This sequence joins TRBV7-7 and TRBJ2-1; 9 bases map to TRBD2. Germline CDR1 is SSHAT and CDR2 is FNYEAQ (reference sequence). The CDR3 consists of 15 residues. The V segment lost 1 base and the J segment 6 bases; nucleotides outside the gene matches: 4. CDR3 sequence reads: CASSLGGGAGNEQFF. Written as DNA, the CDR3 is TGTGCCAGCAGCTTAGGCGGGGGGGCAGGCAATGAGCAGTTCTTC.

This chain uses TRBV3-1 with TRBJ2-7, with D unclear. With 5 bases removed from V and 2 bases from J, the gap between germline ends came to 10 bases. Germline V CDR1 and CDR2: LGHDT, YNNKEL (reference sequence). CDR3 length equals 13 residues. The CDR3 sequence: CASSFGGPYEQYF. CDR3 nucleotide sequence: TGTGCCAGCAGCTTTGGCGGACCCTACGAGCAGTACTTC.

This clonotype appeared a few times. V gene TRBV5-4 combines with J gene TRBJ2-4, with 8 nucleotides matching TRBD1. Trimming at V came to 0 bases and at J to 6 bases, leaving 5 bases not matched to a gene. Germline-derived CDR1 and CDR2 are SGHNT and YYREEE (reference sequence). The length of the CDR3 is 15 residues. CDR3 DNA: TGTGCCAGCAGCTTGGAGCAGGGGGCGATAAACATTCAGTACTTC. Translation: CASSLEQGAINIQYF.

This clonotype is medium-sized in the sample. The chain recombines TRBV19 with TRBJ1-1, with D unresolved. Germline V lookup: CDR1 LNHDA, CDR2 SQIVND (reference sequence). CDR3 length: 13 residues. Trimming pared 10 bases from V and 7 bases from J, leaving 19 bases between. The chain's CDR3 is CATIKSYRGEAFF. The CDR3 nucleotides read TGTGCCACCATAAAAAGCTATCGAGGTGAAGCTTTCTTT.

In regard to this clonotype: An end of the junction differs from the germline gene, which may be a read error. CDR3 loop: CASSADRVNTWELFF. Here the CDR3 DNA reads TGTGCCAGCAGCGCCGACAGGGTCAACACCTGGGAGCTGTTTTTT. The chain is built from TRBV5-5 and TRBJ2-2; 7 bases align to TRBD1. The germline V gene encodes CDR1 SGHKS and CDR2 YYEKEE (reference sequence). The CDR3 totals 15 residues. Full variable domain (rest looked up from reference TRBV5-5 and TRBJ2-2): DAGVTQSPTHLIKTRGQQVTLRCSPISGHKSVSWYQQVLGQGPQFIFQYYEKEERGRGNFPDRFSARQFPNYSSELNVNALLLGDSALYLCASSADRVNTWELFFGEGSRLTVL.

This clonotype was seen only a few times. The rearrangement links TRBV4-3 to TRBJ2-7; possibly TRBD1 or TRBD2 for D (6 bases each). With 1 base removed from V and 0 bases from J, the gap between germline ends came to 13 bases. The CDR3 length is 16 residues. Looked up from germline, CDR1 is LGHNA and CDR2 is YSLEER. The CDR3 sequence is CASSQGRGTASYEQYF. The CDR3 nucleotides read TGCGCCAGCAGCCAAGGGAGGGGGACGGCCTCCTACGAGCAGTACTTC.

This clonotype has more than one count but fewer than ten. This rearrangement joins TRBV7-2 to TRBJ2-1, with D perhaps matching TRBD1 or TRBD2 (5 bases each). Deletions cut 0 bases from V and 5 bases from J, with 11 bases between. The CDR3 sequence is 15 residues long. Per germline, CDR1 SGHTA and CDR2 FQGNSA. Here the CDR3 DNA reads TGTGCCAGCAGCTTAGCCGGTGGGACGAACAATGAGCAGTTCTTC. Its protein product is CASSLAGGTNNEQFF. The full variable domain, its missing parts supplied by reference TRBV7-2 and TRBJ2-1, is GAGVSQSPSNKVTEKGKDVELRCDPISGHTALYWYRQSLGQGLEFLIYFQGNSAPDKSGLPSDRFSAERTGGSVSTLTIQRTQQEDSAVYLCASSLAGGTNNEQFFGPGTRLTVL.

This chain connects TRBV10-3 to TRBJ1-4; 10 bases are a match to TRBD1. Germline V gene sequence: CDR1 ENHRY, CDR2 SYGVKD. The CDR3 contains 14 residues. J was trimmed by 8 bases and V by 6 bases; bases with no gene match: 6. In DNA, the CDR3 is TGTGCCATCAGCGGGACAGGGGAAGGCGAAAAACTGTTTTTT. Residues: CAISGTGEGEKLFF.

This clonotype has a handful of counts. The chain uses TRBV4-1 and TRBJ2-5; weak D call: TRBD2 (5 bases). Between the trimmed V and J ends, which lost 4 bases and 5 bases, there was a span of 20 bases. This CDR3 has 16 amino acids. Germline V CDR1 and CDR2: MGHRA, YSYEKL. The CDR3: CASSLLGREDGETQYF. The CDR3 DNA reads TGCGCCAGCAGCCTCCTCGGTCGGGAAGACGGGGAGACCCAGTACTTC.

The chain is built from TRBV28 and TRBJ2-3; D possibly corresponds to TRBD2 (7 bases). V lost 3 bases and J 0 bases, leaving 10 bases between the germline ends. The CDR3 runs 15 residues. CDR1 MDHEN and CDR2 SYDVKM come from the germline V gene. DNA of the CDR3: TGTGCCAGCAGTTTGCGGGGGCCCAGCACAGATACGCAGTATTTT. Translated: CASSLRGPSTDTQYF. The entire variable domain, with the rest obtained from reference TRBV28 and TRBJ2-3, is as follows: DVKVTQSSRYLVKRTGEKVFLECVQDMDHENMFWYRQDPGLGLRLIYFSYDVKMKEKGDIPEGYSVSREKKERFSLILESASTNQTSMYLCASSLRGPSTDTQYFGPGTRLTVL.

J is TRBJ2-1 and V is TRBV3-1; perhaps TRBD2 as D (5 bases). This CDR3 spans 15 amino acids. Trimming left V 4 bases short and J 5 bases short, with 15 bases between. Looked up from germline, CDR1 is LGHDT and CDR2 is YNNKEL (reference sequence). The CDR3: CASSPGLARHNEQFF. The CDR3 nucleotides are TGTGCCAGCAGCCCCGGACTCGCCCGGCACAATGAGCAGTTCTTC.

This clonotype was picked up many times. The chain couples TRBV20-1 to TRBJ2-3, with D perhaps matching TRBD2 (6 bases). V lost 1 base and J 13 bases, leaving 9 bases between the germline ends. The CDR3 has 10 amino acids. Germline V gives CDR1 DFQATT, CDR2 SNEGSKA (reference sequence). The CDR3 sequence is CSARVASEYF. DNA for the CDR3: TGCAGTGCTAGAGTGGCTAGCGAGTATTTT.

This clonotype has a count of ten or more. This chain joins TRBV11-2 and TRBJ2-3; possibly TRBD2 for D (5 bases). Germline-derived CDR1 and CDR2 are SGHAT and FQNNGV. Between the trimmed V and J ends, which lost 2 bases and 1 base, there was a span of 10 bases. The CDR3 spans 15 residues. As DNA, the CDR3 is TGTGCCAGCAGCTTATCCCTGCGGGGCACAGATACGCAGTATTTT. It yields the protein CASSLSLRGTDTQYF.

There are a few counts of this clonotype. The chain carries TRBV7-9 and TRBJ1-1; D is perhaps TRBD1 (5 bases). The CDR3 loop spans 14 amino acids. Germline V gene lookup returns CDR1 SEHNR and CDR2 FQNEAQ (reference sequence). V was trimmed by 3 bases and J by 5 bases, leaving 13 bases between them. The CDR3 region is CASSFVRVDTEAFF. Written as DNA, the CDR3 is TGTGCCAGCAGCTTTGTCAGGGTAGATACTGAAGCTTTCTTT.

This clonotype was recorded many times. This chain joins TRBV7-2 and TRBJ2-4, with 7 nucleotides matching TRBD1. Per the germline V gene, CDR1 is SGHTA and CDR2 is FQGNSA. J was trimmed by 3 bases and V by 1 base; bases with no gene match: 9. The CDR3 totals 17 residues. The CDR3 bases are TGTGCCAGCAGCTTAGTAGTGGGACAGATTAACAAAAACATTCAGTACTTC. Protein product: CASSLVVGQINKNIQYF.

This clonotype was seen a single time. The chain is built from TRBV20-1 and TRBJ2-5; 9 positions match TRBD2. V lost 6 bases to trimming and J lost 2 bases; unmatched junction nucleotides: 10. This CDR3 spans 15 amino acids. Germline CDR1 reads DFQATT; CDR2 reads SNEGSKA (reference sequence). The CDR3 loop reads CSARPGLAHQETQYF. The CDR3 DNA follows: TGCAGTGCCAGGCCGGGACTAGCACATCAAGAGACCCAGTACTTC.

This clonotype was counted only a few times. The DNA for the CDR3 is TGCGCCAGCAGCTTGGAGGGGATGAGCAATCAGCCCCAGCATTTT. Protein product: CASSLEGMSNQPQHF. The V call is TRBV5-1, the J call TRBJ1-5, with a weak D call TRBD1 (5 bases). Deletions cut 0 bases from V and 1 base from J, with 8 bases between. The germline CDR1 and CDR2 sequences are SGHRS and YFSETQ. CDR3 size: 15 residues.

This clonotype was found many times. The chain uses TRBV12-3 or TRBV12-4 and TRBJ2-1; 8 bases match TRBD1. The junction had 7 bases not matched to a gene; V was cut back by 4 bases and J by 5 bases. The CDR3 sequence is 15 residues long. The CDR3 loop reads CASSYTGGLDNEQFF. CDR3 bases: TGTGCCAGCAGTTATACAGGGGGACTTGACAATGAGCAGTTCTTC.

This clonotype has just a few counts. The chain has TRBV5-1 and TRBJ2-7, with D possibly called TRBD1 or TRBD2 (5 bases each). Germline V gene data show CDR1 as SGHRS and CDR2 as YFSETQ. This CDR3 has 16 amino acids. V was pared by 3 bases and J by 0 bases, with 16 bases between. The CDR3, as DNA: TGCGCCAGCAGCTCGGTCGGGACCGACCACTCCTACGAGCAGTACTTC. Amino acids: CASSSVGTDHSYEQYF.

This clonotype has at least ten counts. The rearrangement joins TRBV12-3 or TRBV12-4 to TRBJ2-7; 9 nucleotides align to TRBD2. Losses at the gene ends were 3 bases for V and 7 bases for J; bases not matched to a gene: 7. The CDR3 is 14 residues long. CDR3 protein: CASSFQRGVGEQYF. CDR3 nucleotide sequence: TGTGCCAGCAGTTTCCAGCGGGGGGTTGGGGAGCAGTACTTC.

This rearrangement joins TRBV11-2 to TRBJ2-7; D gene unclear. Germline V CDR1 and CDR2: SGHAT, FQNNGV. CDR3 length equals 12 residues. Trimming left V 3 bases short and J 2 bases short, with 5 bases between. The CDR3, as DNA: TGTGCCAGCAGCTTCAGAACCTACGAGCAGTACTTC. This gives the protein CASSFRTYEQYF.

The chain joins TRBV7-6 to TRBJ2-3, with 11 bases that match TRBD2. CDR1 and CDR2 (germline): SGHVS, FNYEAQ. The length of the CDR3 is 16 residues. J was trimmed by 5 bases and V by 2 bases; bases with no gene match: 6. This CDR3 reads CASSLLAGGPQDTQYF. Here the CDR3 DNA reads TGTGCCAGCAGCTTACTAGCGGGGGGTCCTCAAGATACGCAGTATTTT.

The rearrangement links TRBV7-2 to TRBJ1-1; TRBD1 matches at 9 bases. This CDR3 is built from 15 residues. The trim removed 0 bases at V and 11 bases at J, leaving 10 bases unmatched. Germline V gene lookup returns CDR1 SGHTA and CDR2 FQGNSA. Here the CDR3 DNA reads TGTGCCAGCAGCTTAGCCACTAACAGGGGGCAGTCGGCTTTCTTT. It yields the protein CASSLATNRGQSAFF. Filled out from reference TRBV7-2 and TRBJ1-1, the complete variable domain reads GAGVSQSPSNKVTEKGKDVELRCDPISGHTALYWYRQSLGQGLEFLIYFQGNSAPDKSGLPSDRFSAERTGGSVSTLTIQRTQQEDSAVYLCASSLATNRGQSAFFGQGTRLTVV.